This TCR beta chain was captured by sequencing in a study of T cell responses to AZD1222 COVID-19 vaccine. Concerning this clone: As yet, its antigen is unknown. This specimen includes other DNA sequences encoding the same CDR3.

Study results and caveats: The repertoires were collected only after the peak T cell response. The study found vaccine-associated CD4 TCRs spanning spike, dominant at 160-218 and 743-854.

The J segment lost 5 bases and the V segment lost 5 bases, leaving 5 bases of the junction unmatched. CDR1 is SEHNR, CDR2 FQNEAQ, per germline (reference sequence). The CDR3 runs to 13 residues. The assay was immunoSEQ multiplex PCR, and TCRdb's table has in-frame clones only and misses some. Of 150,000 to 200,000 clones listed, just over 85% are singletons. This receptor was obtained from an adult in good health. Source: peripheral blood, taken on day 0 of AZD1222 vaccination. The chain employs TRBV7-9 and TRBJ2-7; 8 bases are a match to TRBD1. The CDR3 DNA sequence: TGTGCCAGCAGCCCGAGGACAGGGAACGAGCAGTACTTC. Translating gives CASSPRTGNEQYF. Drawing the rest from reference TRBV7-9 and TRBJ2-7, the complete variable domain is DTGVSQNPRHKITKRGQNVTFRCDPISEHNRLYWYRQTLGQGPEFLTYFQNEAQLEKSRLLSDRFSAERPKGSFSTLEIQRTEQGDSAMYLCASSPRTGNEQYFGPGTRLTVT.